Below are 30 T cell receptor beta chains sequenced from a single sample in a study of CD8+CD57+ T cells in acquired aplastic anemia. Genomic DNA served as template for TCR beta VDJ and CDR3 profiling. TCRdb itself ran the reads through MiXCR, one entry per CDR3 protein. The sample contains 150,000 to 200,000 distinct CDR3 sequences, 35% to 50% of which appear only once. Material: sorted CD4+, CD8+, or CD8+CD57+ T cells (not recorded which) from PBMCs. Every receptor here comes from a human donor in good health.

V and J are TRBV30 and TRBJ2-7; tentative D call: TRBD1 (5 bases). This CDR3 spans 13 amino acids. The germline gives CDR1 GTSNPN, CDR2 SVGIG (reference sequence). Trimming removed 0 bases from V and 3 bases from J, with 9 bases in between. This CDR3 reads CAWSVGASYEQYF. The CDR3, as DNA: TGTGCCTGGAGTGTAGGGGCCAGCTACGAGCAGTACTTC.

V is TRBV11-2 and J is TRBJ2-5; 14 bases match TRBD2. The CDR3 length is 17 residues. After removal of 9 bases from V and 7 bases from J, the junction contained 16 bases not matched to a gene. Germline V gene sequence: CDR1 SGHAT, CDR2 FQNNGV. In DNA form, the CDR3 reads TGTGCCAGTGGCCCGACCGGGACTAGCGGGAGTTTGAGGACCCAGTACTTC. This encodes CASGPTGTSGSLRTQYF.

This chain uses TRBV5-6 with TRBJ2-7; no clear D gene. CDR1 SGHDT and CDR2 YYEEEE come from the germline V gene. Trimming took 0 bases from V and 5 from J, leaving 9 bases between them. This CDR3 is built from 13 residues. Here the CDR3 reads CASSLGSIDEQYF. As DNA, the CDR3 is TGTGCCAGCAGCTTGGGCTCTATCGACGAGCAGTACTTC.

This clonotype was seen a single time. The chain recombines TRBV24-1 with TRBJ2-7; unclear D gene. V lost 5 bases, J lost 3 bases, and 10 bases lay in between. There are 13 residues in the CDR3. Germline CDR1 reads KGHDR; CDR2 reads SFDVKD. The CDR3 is CATSAGSLYEQYF. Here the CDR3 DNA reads TGTGCCACCAGTGCCGGGTCCCTCTACGAGCAGTACTTC.

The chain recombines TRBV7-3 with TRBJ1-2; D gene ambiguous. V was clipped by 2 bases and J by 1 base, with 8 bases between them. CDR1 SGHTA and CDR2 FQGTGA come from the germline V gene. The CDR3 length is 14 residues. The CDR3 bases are TGTGCCAGCAGCTTAGTTAACAGTAACTATGGCTACACCTTC. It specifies CASSLVNSNYGYTF.

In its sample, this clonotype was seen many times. The CDR3 sequence is CASSQDVAKFSPLHF. CDR3 DNA: TGCGCCAGCAGCCAAGATGTAGCCAAATTTTCACCCCTCCACTTT. The genes are TRBV4-1 and TRBJ1-6; unclear D gene. CDR1 is MGHRA and CDR2 is YSYEKL in the germline V gene. V was clipped by 0 bases and J by 9 bases, with 12 bases between them. CDR3 length: 15 residues.

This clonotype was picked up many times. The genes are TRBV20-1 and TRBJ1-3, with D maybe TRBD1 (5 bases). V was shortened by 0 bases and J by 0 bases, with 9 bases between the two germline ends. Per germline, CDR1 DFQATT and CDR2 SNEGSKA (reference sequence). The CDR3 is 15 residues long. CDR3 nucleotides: TGCAGTGCTAGAGATATAGGGGCCTCTGGAAACACCATATATTTT. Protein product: CSARDIGASGNTIYF.

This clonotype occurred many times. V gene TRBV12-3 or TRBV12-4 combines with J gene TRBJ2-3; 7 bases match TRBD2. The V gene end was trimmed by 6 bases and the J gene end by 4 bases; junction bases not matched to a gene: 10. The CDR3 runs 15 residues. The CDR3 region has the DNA TGTGCCAGCAGCGTGATTAGCGGGTTCCCAGATACGCAGTATTTT. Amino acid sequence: CASSVISGFPDTQYF.

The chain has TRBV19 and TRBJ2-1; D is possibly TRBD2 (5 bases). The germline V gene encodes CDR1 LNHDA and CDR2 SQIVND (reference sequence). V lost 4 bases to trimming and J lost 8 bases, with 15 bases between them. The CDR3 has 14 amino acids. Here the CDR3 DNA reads TGTGCCAGTAGTACGCCTAGCCGGGCGGATGAGCAGTTCTTC. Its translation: CASSTPSRADEQFF. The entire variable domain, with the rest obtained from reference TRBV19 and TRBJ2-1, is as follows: DGGITQSPKYLFRKEGQNVTLSCEQNLNHDAMYWYRQDPGQGLRLIYYSQIVNDFQKGDIAEGYSVSREKKESFPLTVTSAQKNPTAFYLCASSTPSRADEQFFGPGTRLTVL.

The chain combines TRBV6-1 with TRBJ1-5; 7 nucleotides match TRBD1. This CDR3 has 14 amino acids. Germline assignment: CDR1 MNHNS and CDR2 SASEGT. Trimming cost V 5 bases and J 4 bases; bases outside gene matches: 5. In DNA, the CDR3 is TGTGCCAGCAGTCCGACAGGGAAAAATCAGCCCCAGCATTTT. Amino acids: CASSPTGKNQPQHF.

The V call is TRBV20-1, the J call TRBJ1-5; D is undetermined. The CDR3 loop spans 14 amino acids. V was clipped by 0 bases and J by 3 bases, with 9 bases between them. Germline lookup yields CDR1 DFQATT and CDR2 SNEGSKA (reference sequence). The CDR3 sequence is CSARDRRTNQPQHF. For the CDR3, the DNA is TGCAGTGCTAGAGATAGGCGGACCAATCAGCCCCAGCATTTT.

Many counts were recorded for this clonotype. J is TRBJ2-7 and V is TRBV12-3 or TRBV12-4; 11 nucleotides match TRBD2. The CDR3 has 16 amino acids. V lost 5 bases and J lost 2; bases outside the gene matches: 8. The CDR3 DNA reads TGTGCCAGCAGTAACCCCGGGACTAGCGGCCCCTACGAGCAGTACTTC. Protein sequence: CASSNPGTSGPYEQYF.

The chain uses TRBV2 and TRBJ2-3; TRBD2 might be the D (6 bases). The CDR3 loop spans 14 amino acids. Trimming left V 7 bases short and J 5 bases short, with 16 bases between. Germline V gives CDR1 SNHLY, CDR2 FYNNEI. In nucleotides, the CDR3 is TGTGCCAGCAACCTCCCGGGAGTTGAAGATACGCAGTATTTT. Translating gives CASNLPGVEDTQYF.

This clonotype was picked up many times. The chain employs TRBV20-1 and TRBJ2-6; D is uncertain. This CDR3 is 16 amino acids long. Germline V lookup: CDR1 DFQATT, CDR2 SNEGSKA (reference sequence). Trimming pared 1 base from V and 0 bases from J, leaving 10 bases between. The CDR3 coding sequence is TGCAGTGCTAGAGTCCTCACGGCCTCTGGGGCCAACGTCCTGACTTTC. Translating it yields CSARVLTASGANVLTF.

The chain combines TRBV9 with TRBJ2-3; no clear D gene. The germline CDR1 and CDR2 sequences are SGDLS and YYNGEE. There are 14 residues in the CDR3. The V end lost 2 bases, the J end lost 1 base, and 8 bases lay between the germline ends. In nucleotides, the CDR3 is TGTGCCAGCAGCGTCCGACGAGGCACAGATACGCAGTATTTT. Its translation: CASSVRRGTDTQYF.

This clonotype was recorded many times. CDR3 DNA sequence: TGTGCCAGCAGGAAGGGGGGTAAAAACTATGGCTACACCTTC. Translation: CASRKGGKNYGYTF. The genes are TRBV5-8 and TRBJ1-2; possibly TRBD1 for D (6 bases). Germline CDR1 is SGHTS and CDR2 is YDEGEE. There are 14 residues in the CDR3. Trimming took off 5 bases at V and 2 bases at J, with 13 bases between the two ends.

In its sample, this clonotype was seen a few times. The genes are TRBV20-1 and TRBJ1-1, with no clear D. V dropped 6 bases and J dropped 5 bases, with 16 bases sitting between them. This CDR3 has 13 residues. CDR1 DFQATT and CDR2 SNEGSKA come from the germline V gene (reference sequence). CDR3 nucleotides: TGCAGTGCCGTAGCGTTGAGGAAGACTGAAGCTTTCTTT. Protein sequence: CSAVALRKTEAFF.

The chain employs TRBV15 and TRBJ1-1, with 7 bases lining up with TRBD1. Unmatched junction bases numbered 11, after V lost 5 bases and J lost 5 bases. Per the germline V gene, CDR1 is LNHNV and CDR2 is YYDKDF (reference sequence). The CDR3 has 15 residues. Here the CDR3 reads CATSPPRDRATEAFF. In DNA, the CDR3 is TGTGCCACCAGCCCGCCCCGAGACAGGGCTACTGAAGCTTTCTTT.

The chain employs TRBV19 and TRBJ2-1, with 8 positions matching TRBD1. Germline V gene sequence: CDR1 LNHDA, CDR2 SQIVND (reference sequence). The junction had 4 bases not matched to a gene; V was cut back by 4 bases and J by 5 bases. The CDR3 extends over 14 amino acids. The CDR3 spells CASSTRTGNNEQFF. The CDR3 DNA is TGTGCCAGTAGTACCAGGACAGGGAACAATGAGCAGTTCTTC.

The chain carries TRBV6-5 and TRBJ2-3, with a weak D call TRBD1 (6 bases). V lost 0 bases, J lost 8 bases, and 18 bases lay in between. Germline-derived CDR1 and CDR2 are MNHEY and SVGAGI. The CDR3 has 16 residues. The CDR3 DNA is TGTGCCAGCAGTTACTCAGACAGGAGCTCGGCCAGTACGCAGTATTTT. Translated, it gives CASSYSDRSSASTQYF.

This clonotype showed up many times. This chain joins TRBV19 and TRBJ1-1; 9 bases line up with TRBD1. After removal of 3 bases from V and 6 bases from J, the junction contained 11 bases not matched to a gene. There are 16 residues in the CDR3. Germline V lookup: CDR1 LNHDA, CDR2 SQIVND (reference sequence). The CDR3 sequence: CASSILPGQGFPEAFF. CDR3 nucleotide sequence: TGTGCCAGTAGTATCCTACCGGGACAGGGTTTTCCTGAAGCTTTCTTT.

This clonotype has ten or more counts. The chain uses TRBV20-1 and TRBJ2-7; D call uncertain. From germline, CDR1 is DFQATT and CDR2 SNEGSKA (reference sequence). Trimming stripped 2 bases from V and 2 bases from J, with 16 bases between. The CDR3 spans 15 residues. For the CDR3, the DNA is TGCAGTGCTAGACCACCGGGCCCCGCGCCCTACGAGCAGTACTTC. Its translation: CSARPPGPAPYEQYF.

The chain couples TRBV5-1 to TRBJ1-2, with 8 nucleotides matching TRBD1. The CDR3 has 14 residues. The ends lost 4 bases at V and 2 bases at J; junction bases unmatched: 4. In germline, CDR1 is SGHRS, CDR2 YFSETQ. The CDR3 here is CASSVTGENYGYTF. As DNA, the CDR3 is TGCGCCAGCAGCGTGACAGGGGAGAACTATGGCTACACCTTC.

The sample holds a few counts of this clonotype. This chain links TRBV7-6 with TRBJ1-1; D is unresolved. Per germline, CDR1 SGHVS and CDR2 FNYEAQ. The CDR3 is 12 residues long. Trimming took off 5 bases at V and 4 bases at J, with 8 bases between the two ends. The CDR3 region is CASSRSGTEAFF. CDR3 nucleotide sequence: TGTGCCAGCAGCCGAAGCGGCACTGAAGCTTTCTTT.

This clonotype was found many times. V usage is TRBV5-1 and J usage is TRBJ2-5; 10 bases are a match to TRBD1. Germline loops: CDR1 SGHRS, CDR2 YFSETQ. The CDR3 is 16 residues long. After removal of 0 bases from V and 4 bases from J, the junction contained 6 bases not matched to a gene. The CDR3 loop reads CASSLGQGAARETQYF. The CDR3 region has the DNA TGCGCCAGCAGCTTGGGACAGGGGGCGGCCCGAGAGACCCAGTACTTC.

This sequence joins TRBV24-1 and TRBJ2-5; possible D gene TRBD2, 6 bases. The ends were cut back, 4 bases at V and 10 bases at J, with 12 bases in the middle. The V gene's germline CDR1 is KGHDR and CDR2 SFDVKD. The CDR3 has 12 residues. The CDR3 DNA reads TGTGCCACCAGTGAATCCGGGAGAGGCCAGTACTTC. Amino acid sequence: CATSESGRGQYF.

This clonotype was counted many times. The CDR3 DNA follows: TGTGCCAGCAGTTCATTACGGGACTATAGGGGCTACACCTTC. Translation gives CASSSLRDYRGYTF. J is TRBJ1-2 and V is TRBV12-3 or TRBV12-4, with D perhaps matching TRBD1 (5 bases). Trimming removed 4 bases at V and 8 bases at J, with 17 bases between. The CDR3 loop spans 14 amino acids.

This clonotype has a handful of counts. CDR3 sequence reads: CASSFPVSGANVLTF. In DNA form, the CDR3 reads TGCGCCAGCAGCTTCCCAGTCTCTGGGGCCAACGTCCTGACTTTC. V usage is TRBV5-1 and J usage is TRBJ2-6; D gene uncertain. This CDR3 spans 15 amino acids. V lost 2 bases and J lost 0, with 6 bases in between. CDR1 is SGHRS and CDR2 is YFSETQ in the germline V gene.

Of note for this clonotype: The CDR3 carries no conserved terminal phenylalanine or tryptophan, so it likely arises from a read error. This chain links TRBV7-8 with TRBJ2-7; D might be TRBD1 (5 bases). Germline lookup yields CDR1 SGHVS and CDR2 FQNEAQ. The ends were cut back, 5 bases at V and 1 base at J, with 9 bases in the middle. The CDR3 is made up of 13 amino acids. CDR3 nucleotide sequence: TGTGCCAGCAGCGCTCAGGGATCCTACGAGCAGTACCTC. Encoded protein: CASSAQGSYEQYL.

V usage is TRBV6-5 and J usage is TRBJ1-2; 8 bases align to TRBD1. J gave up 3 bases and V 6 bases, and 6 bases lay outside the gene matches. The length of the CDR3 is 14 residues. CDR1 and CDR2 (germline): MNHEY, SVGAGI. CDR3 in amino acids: CASSASGGHYGYTF. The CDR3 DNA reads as TGTGCCAGCAGCGCCTCAGGGGGCCACTATGGCTACACCTTC.